A few counts support the clone carrying this TCR beta chain. Its antigen is undetermined. The source of the sample is a study of T cell responses to AZD1222 COVID-19 vaccine. General study points: Clonal diversity was possibly underestimated, and the donors were mostly white British, with more females. Of the AZD1222 recipients, only five to seven were seropositive at baseline. The study found Spike-specific TCR breadth and depth rose after two AZD1222 doses. Regions 160-218 and 743-854 held dominance among vaccine-associated CD4 TCRs, which spanned spike.

Some clones are missing from TCRdb's copy, which holds only in-frame ones; the method was immunoSEQ multiplex PCR. The repertoire has about 100,000 clones, 80% to 90% of them found once; the top ten carry just under 6.5%. This CDR3 is 15 amino acids long. Trimming took 8 bases from V and 4 from J, leaving 20 bases between them. Germline V gives CDR1 LNHDA, CDR2 SQIVND (reference sequence). The sample here was peripheral blood, taken on day 0 of AZD1222 vaccination. This chain uses TRBV19 with TRBJ1-1; D gene uncertain. The TCR was taken from an adult in good health. CDR3 DNA sequence: TGTGCCAGTCTGAGCACGGAAGCGCTATTCACTGAAGCTTTCTTT. It translates to CASLSTEALFTEAFF. Looking up the rest from reference TRBV19 and TRBJ1-1 gives the full variable domain: DGGITQSPKYLFRKEGQNVTLSCEQNLNHDAMYWYRQDPGQGLRLIYYSQIVNDFQKGDIAEGYSVSREKKESFPLTVTSAQKNPTAFYLCASLSTEALFTEAFFGQGTRLTVV.